Shown below are 30 T cell receptor beta chains from a single sample sequenced in a study of T cells in Graves' hyperthyroidism and ophthalmopathy (dated by TCRdb to the late 2010s). Receptor amplification or capture employed multiplex PCR. TCRdb names Illumina HiSeq 2000 as the instrument used. The TCR beta CDR3 regions were amplified from RNA transcripts. A first-round RT-PCR of the TCR CDR3 used the HTBI primer set with the Qiagen OneStep RT-PCR kit. TCRdb applied fastp at Q25 and MiXCR to the public reads, then kept only in-frame beta chains. Entries that share a CDR3 protein sequence are merged under the most common genes and DNA. The sample contains about 640,000 distinct CDR3 sequences, about 20% of them found a single time. The ten largest clonotypes hold under 35% of the sample. Material for sequencing was blood. These receptors were taken from a man under 40 with Graves' ophthalmopathy.

This clonotype was seen at least ten times. Written as DNA, the CDR3 is TGTGCCAGCAGCCCAGACCACAGGGGGAGCTATGAGCAGTTCTTC. This encodes CASSPDHRGSYEQFF. The chain carries TRBV7-3 and TRBJ2-1; 8 nucleotides agree with TRBD1. This CDR3 is built from 15 residues. Trimming at V came to 5 bases and at J to 8 bases, leaving 11 bases not matched to a gene. The germline V gene has CDR1 SGHTA and CDR2 FQGTGA. Combining the CDR3 with reference TRBV7-3 and TRBJ2-1 gives the whole variable domain GAGVSQTPSNKVTEKGKYVELRCDPISGHTALYWYRQSLGQGPEFLIYFQGTGAADDSGLPNDRFFAVRPEGSVSTLKIQRTERGDSAVYLCASSPDHRGSYEQFFGPGTRLTVL.

There are a few counts of this clonotype. The chain uses TRBV6-1 and TRBJ2-1, with 8 bases fitting TRBD1. The junction had 16 bases not matched to a gene; V was cut back by 6 bases and J by 15 bases. This CDR3 comprises 14 residues. Germline assignment: CDR1 MNHNS and CDR2 SASEGT. CDR3 in amino acids: CASRSTGASSLMFF. The CDR3 nucleotides read TGTGCCAGCAGGTCGACAGGGGCCTCCTCATTAATGTTCTTC.

The chain is built from TRBV7-2 and TRBJ1-5; D gene unclear. The CDR3 spans 14 residues. The ends were cut back, 3 bases at V and 3 bases at J, with 9 bases in the middle. Germline V lookup: CDR1 SGHTA, CDR2 FQGNSA. CDR3: CASSFHGINQPQHF. The CDR3 bases are TGTGCCAGCAGCTTCCACGGGATCAATCAGCCCCAGCATTTT.

Only a few counts were recorded for this clonotype. J is TRBJ2-2 and V is TRBV20-1, with a weak D call TRBD2 (6 bases). V lost 5 bases and J lost 4, with 8 bases in between. The CDR3 totals 12 residues. CDR1 DFQATT and CDR2 SNEGSKA come from the germline V gene (reference sequence). CDR3 bases: TGCAGTGCTTGGAGGGGCACCGGGGAGCTGTTTTTT. Protein sequence: CSAWRGTGELFF.

This clonotype was recorded many times. CDR3: CASSFRQGGTGELFF. Here the CDR3 DNA reads TGTGCCAGCAGTTTTCGACAGGGTGGCACCGGGGAGCTGTTTTTT. V gene TRBV12-3 or TRBV12-4 combines with J gene TRBJ2-2; 7 positions match TRBD1. Unmatched junction bases numbered 5, after V lost 3 bases and J lost 4 bases. The CDR3 loop spans 15 amino acids.

The V and J genes are TRBV28 and TRBJ2-3; D might be TRBD1 (6 bases). The CDR3 runs 11 residues. Trimming cost V 10 bases and J 4 bases, with 9 bases left between them. In germline, CDR1 is MDHEN, CDR2 SYDVKM. CDR3 nucleotide sequence: TGTGCCACCCAGGGGTCAGATACGCAGTATTTT. Its translation: CATQGSDTQYF.

This clonotype was detected many times. The rearrangement links TRBV30 to TRBJ1-1; D unclear. CDR1 and CDR2 from the germline V gene are GTSNPN and SVGIG (reference sequence). Trimming took 0 bases from V and 5 from J, leaving 10 bases between them. The CDR3 has 13 residues. The CDR3 region is CAWSVNDRTEAFF. The CDR3 DNA follows: TGTGCCTGGAGTGTTAACGACCGAACTGAAGCTTTCTTT.

The chain combines TRBV19 with TRBJ1-5; D gene unclear. CDR3 size: 15 residues. The V and J ends lost 3 bases and 4 bases respectively, with 13 bases between them. CDR1 LNHDA and CDR2 SQIVND come from the germline V gene (reference sequence). CDR3 sequence: CASSIEGTGNQPQHF. The CDR3 DNA follows: TGTGCCAGTAGTATCGAGGGAACGGGAAATCAGCCCCAGCATTTT.

This chain links TRBV28 with TRBJ1-6; weak D call: TRBD1 (5 bases). Germline lookup yields CDR1 MDHEN and CDR2 SYDVKM. CDR3 length: 15 residues. The V gene lost 3 bases and the J gene lost 4 bases, with 10 bases spanning the gap. CDR3 coding DNA: TGTGCCAGCAGTTTCCCCAGGGCTTATAATTCACCCCTCCACTTT. Translating gives CASSFPRAYNSPLHF. Full variable domain (rest looked up from reference TRBV28 and TRBJ1-6): DVKVTQSSRYLVKRTGEKVFLECVQDMDHENMFWYRQDPGLGLRLIYFSYDVKMKEKGDIPEGYSVSREKKERFSLILESASTNQTSMYLCASSFPRAYNSPLHFGNGTRLTVT.

This clonotype appeared a few times. The chain uses TRBV4-1 and TRBJ2-7, with TRBD2 identical over 14 bases. J lost 7 bases, V lost 3 bases, and 8 bases had no gene match. This CDR3 spans 16 amino acids. CDR1 and CDR2 (germline): MGHRA, YSYEKL. DNA for the CDR3: TGCGCCAGCAGCCACCCGGGACTAGCGGGAGTTGAAGAGCAGTACTTC. This gives the protein CASSHPGLAGVEEQYF.

This clonotype came up a few times. The chain recombines TRBV6-1 with TRBJ2-2; D might be TRBD2 (5 bases). Germline assignment: CDR1 MNHNS and CDR2 SASEGT. This CDR3 is built from 15 residues. Between the trimmed V and J ends, which lost 5 bases and 5 bases, there was a span of 15 bases. CDR3 residues: CASSSTLGRTGELFF. The CDR3 bases are TGTGCCAGCAGTTCCACCCTAGGGAGAACCGGGGAGCTGTTTTTT.

This clonotype was seen a few times. This chain joins TRBV5-6 and TRBJ1-2; D not resolved. Trimming shortened V by 0 bases and J by 8 bases, and 8 bases separated the two germline ends. Looked up from germline, CDR1 is SGHDT and CDR2 is YYEEEE. The CDR3 has 12 residues. CDR3 sequence: CASSLGWQGYTF. Here the CDR3 DNA reads TGTGCCAGCAGCTTGGGCTGGCAAGGCTACACCTTC.

Only a few counts were recorded for this clonotype. V usage is TRBV7-9 and J usage is TRBJ2-3; 7 bases line up with TRBD2. Trimming took 3 bases from V and 3 from J; bases not matched to a gene: 9. CDR1 and CDR2 (germline): SEHNR, FQNEAQ (reference sequence). The length of the CDR3 is 16 residues. DNA of the CDR3: TGTGCCAGCAGCTTCCTCGAAGCGGGATTAACAGATACGCAGTATTTT. This encodes CASSFLEAGLTDTQYF.

Concerning this clonotype itself: Because it lacks the conserved phenylalanine or tryptophan at the end, this CDR3 is likely a read error. The DNA for the CDR3 is TGTGCCTGGAGTTCCACGGGACAGGGGGCTATATACGAGCAGTACTCC. Amino acids: CAWSSTGQGAIYEQYS. This sequence joins TRBV30 and TRBJ2-7; 12 bases agree with TRBD1. Germline CDR1 is GTSNPN and CDR2 is SVGIG (reference sequence). V lost 2 bases, J lost 4 bases, and 9 bases stayed unmatched. This CDR3 has 16 amino acids.

The chain recombines TRBV3-1 with TRBJ2-4; TRBD1 aligns across 10 bases. The junction had 12 bases not matched to a gene; V was cut back by 4 bases and J by 6 bases. Germline V gives CDR1 LGHDT, CDR2 YNNKEL (reference sequence). CDR3 size: 17 residues. CDR3 bases: TGTGCCAGCAGCCTAAGCGGGACAGGGGTTTTGGGAAACATTCAGTACTTC. Encoded protein: CASSLSGTGVLGNIQYF.

The V and J genes are TRBV4-1 and TRBJ2-7; tentatively, D is TRBD2 (5 bases). V gave up 0 bases and J gave up 1 base, with 13 bases separating them. This CDR3 has 16 amino acids. Germline V gene lookup returns CDR1 MGHRA and CDR2 YSYEKL. The CDR3 is CASSQEQLDISYEQYF. CDR3 DNA: TGCGCCAGCAGCCAAGAACAACTAGACATTTCCTACGAGCAGTACTTC.

There are many counts of this clonotype. V is TRBV28 and J is TRBJ1-1; D might be TRBD1 (5 bases). V shed 9 bases and J shed 0 bases, with 20 bases lying between them. In germline, CDR1 is MDHEN, CDR2 SYDVKM. The CDR3 runs to 16 residues. Written as DNA, the CDR3 is TGTGCCAGTGGGGGGGGGAGGCCACCCATGAACACTGAAGCTTTCTTT. Protein sequence: CASGGGRPPMNTEAFF.

The chain recombines TRBV27 with TRBJ2-1; weak D call: TRBD1 (6 bases). The CDR3 spans 15 residues. Looked up from germline, CDR1 is MNHEY and CDR2 is SMNVEV (reference sequence). V gave up 5 bases and J gave up 4 bases, with 15 bases separating them. The CDR3 region has the DNA TGTGCCAGCAGTAACCCGGGACATAGGTACAATGAGCAGTTCTTC. Its translation is CASSNPGHRYNEQFF.

V gene TRBV11-2 combines with J gene TRBJ1-1; no firm D call. V lost 5 bases, J lost 3 bases, and 16 bases lay in between. CDR3 length: 15 amino acids. Germline CDR1 SGHAT, CDR2 FQNNGV. CDR3 loop: CASSAGRWIYTEAFF. The CDR3 nucleotides are TGTGCCAGCAGCGCCGGGCGGTGGATTTACACTGAAGCTTTCTTT.

This clonotype was observed a few times. The chain recombines TRBV5-1 with TRBJ2-2, with 8 bases fitting TRBD1. Germline V lookup: CDR1 SGHRS, CDR2 YFSETQ. V lost 3 bases to trimming and J lost 7 bases; unmatched junction nucleotides: 5. This CDR3 comprises 14 residues. The CDR3 coding sequence is TGCGCCAGCAGCTGGACAGGGAAGGGCGGGGAGCTGTTTTTT. Its translation: CASSWTGKGGELFF.

There are many counts of this clonotype. The chain's CDR3 is CASLPPVRVTETQYF. CDR3 nucleotide sequence: TGTGCCAGCCTACCTCCGGTACGAGTGACCGAGACCCAGTACTTC. The V gene is TRBV6-1, the J gene TRBJ2-5, with unresolved D. Trimming stripped 8 bases from V and 5 bases from J, with 21 bases between. In germline, CDR1 is MNHNS, CDR2 SASEGT. This CDR3 region has 15 residues.

The chain joins TRBV7-9 to TRBJ2-5; possibly TRBD1 or TRBD2 for D (5 bases each). Germline-derived CDR1 and CDR2 are SEHNR and FQNEAQ (reference sequence). The V gene lost 3 bases and the J gene lost 7 bases, with 15 bases spanning the gap. This CDR3 region has 14 residues. CDR3 region: CASSLGDLGWTQYF. CDR3 bases: TGTGCCAGCAGCTTGGGGGACCTTGGTTGGACCCAGTACTTC.

This clonotype was seen a few times. The chain recombines TRBV7-2 with TRBJ2-3; 9 positions match TRBD2. Germline V gene sequence: CDR1 SGHTA, CDR2 FQGNSA. The ends lost 1 base at V and 6 bases at J; junction bases unmatched: 2. This CDR3 has 14 residues. The CDR3 sequence: CASSLVGTSDTQYF. CDR3 nucleotides: TGTGCCAGCAGCTTAGTCGGGACTAGCGATACGCAGTATTTT.

This clonotype was seen repeatedly, ten times or more. In DNA, the CDR3 is TGCAGTGCTAGGGATCAGGGACTGGATCAGCCCCAGCATTTT. It codes for CSARDQGLDQPQHF. The chain joins TRBV20-1 to TRBJ1-5, with D perhaps TRBD1 (5 bases). V was pared by 3 bases and J by 5 bases, with 14 bases between. The CDR3 spans 14 residues. Germline CDR1 is DFQATT and CDR2 is SNEGSKA (reference sequence).

This clonotype was recorded many times. The genes are TRBV19 and TRBJ2-1, with 8 bases fitting TRBD1. The V gene end was trimmed by 4 bases and the J gene end by 3 bases; junction bases not matched to a gene: 2. From germline, CDR1 is LNHDA and CDR2 SQIVND (reference sequence). The CDR3 consists of 14 residues. This CDR3 reads CASSTGQGYNEQFF. The CDR3 DNA sequence: TGTGCCAGTAGTACTGGACAGGGCTACAATGAGCAGTTCTTC.

This clonotype was seen more than once but under ten times. V usage is TRBV6-1 and J usage is TRBJ1-1, with D maybe TRBD1 (5 bases). The CDR3 consists of 16 residues. CDR1 is MNHNS and CDR2 is SASEGT in the germline V gene. V lost 0 bases and J lost 0, with 11 bases in between. The CDR3 DNA is TGTGCCAGCAGTGAAGCGCCCCCGGGGGTGAACACTGAAGCTTTCTTT. Its translation is CASSEAPPGVNTEAFF.

The V and J genes are TRBV30 and TRBJ2-1; either TRBD1 or TRBD2 may fit D (6 bases each). Germline V CDR1 and CDR2: GTSNPN, SVGIG (reference sequence). The CDR3 consists of 16 residues. V was trimmed by 2 bases and J by 3 bases, leaving 17 bases between them. The DNA of the CDR3 is TGTGCCTGGAGTTATGTTTCCGGGGGCTTCTACAATGAGCAGTTCTTC. The encoded protein is CAWSYVSGGFYNEQFF.

The V and J genes are TRBV20-1 and TRBJ2-2; 10 positions match TRBD1. J was trimmed by 6 bases and V by 3 bases; bases with no gene match: 4. The CDR3 totals 14 residues. Germline-derived CDR1 and CDR2 are DFQATT and SNEGSKA (reference sequence). The CDR3 reads CSARTGGMSGELFF. DNA for the CDR3: TGCAGTGCTAGGACAGGGGGCATGTCCGGGGAGCTGTTTTTT.

The V call is TRBV4-1, the J call TRBJ2-7; D is uncertain. Deletions cut 4 bases from V and 2 bases from J, with 12 bases between. Germline assignment: CDR1 MGHRA and CDR2 YSYEKL. This CDR3 comprises 14 residues. The CDR3 DNA is TGCGCCAGCAGCCCTGGGTTGCGTCCCTACGAGCAGTACTTC. It is translated as CASSPGLRPYEQYF.

This clonotype was observed a few times. The chain couples TRBV30 to TRBJ2-7; tentatively, D is TRBD2 (5 bases). Germline values: CDR1 GTSNPN, CDR2 SVGIG (reference sequence). Trimming removed 2 bases from V and 5 bases from J, with 7 bases in between. CDR3 length: 11 residues. Here the CDR3 reads CAWSRGNEQYF. In DNA, the CDR3 is TGTGCCTGGAGTAGAGGGAACGAGCAGTACTTC.